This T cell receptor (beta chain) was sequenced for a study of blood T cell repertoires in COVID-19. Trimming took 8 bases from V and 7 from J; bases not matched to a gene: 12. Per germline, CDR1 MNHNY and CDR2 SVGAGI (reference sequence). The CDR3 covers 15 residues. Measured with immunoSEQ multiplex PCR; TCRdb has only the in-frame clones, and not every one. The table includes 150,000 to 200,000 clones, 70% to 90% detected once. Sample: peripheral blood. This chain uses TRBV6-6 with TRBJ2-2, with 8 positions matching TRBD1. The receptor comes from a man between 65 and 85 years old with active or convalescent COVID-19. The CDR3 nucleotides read TGTGCCAGCCTACCGGCGGGACAGGTGGTCGGGGAGCTGTTTTTT. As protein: CASLPAGQVVGELFF.